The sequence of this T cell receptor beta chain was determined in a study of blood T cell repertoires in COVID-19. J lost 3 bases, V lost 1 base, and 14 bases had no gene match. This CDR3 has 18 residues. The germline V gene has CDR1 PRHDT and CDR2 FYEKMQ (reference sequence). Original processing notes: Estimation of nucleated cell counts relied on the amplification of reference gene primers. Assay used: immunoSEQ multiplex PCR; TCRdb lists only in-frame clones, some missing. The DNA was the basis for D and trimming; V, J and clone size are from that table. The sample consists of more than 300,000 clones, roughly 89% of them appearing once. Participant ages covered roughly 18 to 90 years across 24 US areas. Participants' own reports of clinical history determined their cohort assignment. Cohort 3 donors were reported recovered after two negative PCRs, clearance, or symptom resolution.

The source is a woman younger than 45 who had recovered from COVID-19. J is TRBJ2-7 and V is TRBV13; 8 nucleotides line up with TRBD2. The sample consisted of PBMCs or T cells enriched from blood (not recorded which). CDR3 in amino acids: CASSLALRFSGGFYEQYF. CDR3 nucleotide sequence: TGTGCCAGCAGCTTAGCTCTCCGGTTTTCGGGAGGGTTCTACGAGCAGTACTTC.